This TCR beta chain was observed in a study of control samples from healthy donors and cancer patients (dated by TCRdb to 2020 to 2021). CDR1 and CDR2 (SGHNT, YENEEA) derive from the germline V gene. The CDR3 sequence holds 16 residues, the cysteine and phenylalanine included. Kept here is only the CDR3 DNA, which spans 48 bases and is read in frame from base 1. About this clone itself: It lacks a known antigen. A junction boundary mismatches the germline segment, possibly from a read error.

Library generation was performed with the immunoSEQ multiplex PCR assay. In TCRdb, the immuneACCESS table is reduced to in-frame sequences with V and J assigned. These tables do not hold every clone; where another copy was compared, an unresolved V gene accounts for under half, and the others remain unexplained. The sample data list about 130,000 clones, and roughly 92% of these were observed just once. About 0.6% of the sample is in the top ten clones. The source of this sequence is a man older than 75 with head and neck cancer. The sequencing input was PBMCs. Recombination linked TRBV11-3 to TRBJ2-1, with 10 central nucleotides matching TRBD2. CDR3 region: CASREGLASTYSEQFF. DNA sequence: TGTGCCAGCAGAGAGGGACTAGCGAGTACCTACAGTGAGCAGTTCTTC.